The clone carrying this T cell receptor beta chain showed up many times. The antigen is unknown. This entry comes from a study of early T cells in non-severe SARS-CoV-2 infection. Across the whole study: Sequencing of unsorted whole blood was done on bulk RNA, leaving chains unpaired.

Individual cDNA molecules received unique molecular identifiers. Each CDR3 protein gets one entry after TCRdb re-called the 5' RACE reads with MiXCR. The sample includes 15,000 to 20,000 distinct CDR3 sequences, 5% to 6% of them seen just once. The germline CDR1 and CDR2 sequences are KGHSH and LQKENI. With 6 bases removed from V and 4 bases from J, the gap between germline ends came to 15 bases. The CDR3 loop spans 15 amino acids. Findings and limits, study-wide: VDJdb-based matching was biased toward anti-spike CD8 responses and missed private and CD4 specificities.

This sequence joins TRBV18 and TRBJ2-2; D possibly corresponds to TRBD1 (6 bases). This TCR came from an adult who was a healthcare worker with PCR-confirmed SARS-CoV-2 infection or an uninfected control (not recorded which). Sequencing used whole blood, obtained at baseline. The CDR3 region has the DNA TGTGCCAGCTCCCCCTGGACAGAGAGCACCGGGGAGCTGTTTTTT. Its protein product is CASSPWTESTGELFF.